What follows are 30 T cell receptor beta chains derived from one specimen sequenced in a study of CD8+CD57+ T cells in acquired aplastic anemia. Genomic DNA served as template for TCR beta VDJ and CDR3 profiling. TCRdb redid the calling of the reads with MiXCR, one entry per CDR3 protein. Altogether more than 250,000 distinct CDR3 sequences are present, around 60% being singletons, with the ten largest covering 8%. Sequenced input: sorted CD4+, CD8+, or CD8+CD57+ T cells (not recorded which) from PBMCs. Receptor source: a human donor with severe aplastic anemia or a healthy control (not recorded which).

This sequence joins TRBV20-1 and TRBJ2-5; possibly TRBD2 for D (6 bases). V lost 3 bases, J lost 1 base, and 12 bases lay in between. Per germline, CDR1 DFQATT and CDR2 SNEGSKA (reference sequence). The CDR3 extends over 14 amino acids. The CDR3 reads CSASLASVQETQYF. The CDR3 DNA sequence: TGCAGTGCTAGTTTGGCTAGCGTCCAAGAGACCCAGTACTTC.

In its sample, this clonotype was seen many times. For the CDR3, the DNA is TGTGCCAGTAGTCCATGGACAGGGTCCGGGACCGGGGAGCTGTTTTTT. Protein: CASSPWTGSGTGELFF. The V gene is TRBV19, the J gene TRBJ2-2; 8 bases agree with TRBD1. CDR3 length equals 16 residues. V gave up 5 bases and J gave up 5 bases; unmatched junction bases: 10. Germline CDR1 is LNHDA and CDR2 is SQIVND (reference sequence).

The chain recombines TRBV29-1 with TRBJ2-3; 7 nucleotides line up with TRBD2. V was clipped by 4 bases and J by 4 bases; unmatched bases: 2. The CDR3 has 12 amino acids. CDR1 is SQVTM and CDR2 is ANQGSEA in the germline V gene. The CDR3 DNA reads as TGCAGCGTTGTAGCGGGTGCAGATACGCAGTATTTT. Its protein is CSVVAGADTQYF.

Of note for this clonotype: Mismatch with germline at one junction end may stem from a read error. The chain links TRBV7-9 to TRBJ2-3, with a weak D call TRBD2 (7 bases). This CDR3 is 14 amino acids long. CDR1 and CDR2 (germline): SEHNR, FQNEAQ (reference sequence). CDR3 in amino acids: CASILWGGTDTRYF. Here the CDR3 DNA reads TGTGCCAGCATCCTTTGGGGGGGCACAGATACGCGGTATTTT.

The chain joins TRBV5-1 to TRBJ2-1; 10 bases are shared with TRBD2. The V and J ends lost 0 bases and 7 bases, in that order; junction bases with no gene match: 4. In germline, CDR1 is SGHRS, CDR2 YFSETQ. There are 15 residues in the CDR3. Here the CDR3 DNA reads TGCGCCAGCAGCTTGGGGCTAGCGGGGGAGAATGAGCAGTTCTTC. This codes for CASSLGLAGENEQFF.

The CDR3 DNA reads TGCGCCAGCAGCCAGAAACAGGGGCTGGACGAGCAGTACTTC. The encoded protein is CASSQKQGLDEQYF. This chain connects TRBV5-1 to TRBJ2-7, with TRBD1 matching over 7 bases. V shed 4 bases, J shed 5 bases, and the junction held 9 bases outside the gene matches. CDR1 is SGHRS and CDR2 is YFSETQ in the germline V gene. This CDR3 is built from 14 residues.

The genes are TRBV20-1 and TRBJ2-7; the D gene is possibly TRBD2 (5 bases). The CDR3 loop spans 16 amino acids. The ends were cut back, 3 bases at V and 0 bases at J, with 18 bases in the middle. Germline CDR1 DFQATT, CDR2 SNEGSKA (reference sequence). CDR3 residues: CSASPTLRLSSYEQYF. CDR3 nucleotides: TGCAGTGCTAGCCCGACCCTAAGACTATCCTCCTACGAGCAGTACTTC.

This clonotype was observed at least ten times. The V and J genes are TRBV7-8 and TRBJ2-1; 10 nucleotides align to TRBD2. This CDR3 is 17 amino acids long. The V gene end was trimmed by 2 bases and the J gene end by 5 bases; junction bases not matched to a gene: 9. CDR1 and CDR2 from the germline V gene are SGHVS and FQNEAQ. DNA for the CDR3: TGTGCCAGCAGCTTAAGTCTCTCTAGCGGGGGAAACAATGAGCAGTTCTTC. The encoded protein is CASSLSLSSGGNNEQFF.

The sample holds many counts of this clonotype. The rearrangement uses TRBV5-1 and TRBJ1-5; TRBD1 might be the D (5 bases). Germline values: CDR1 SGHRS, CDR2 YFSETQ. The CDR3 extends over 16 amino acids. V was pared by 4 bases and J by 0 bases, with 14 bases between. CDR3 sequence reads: CASSQGPTSSNQPQHF. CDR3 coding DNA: TGCGCCAGCAGCCAGGGACCTACCTCTAGCAATCAGCCCCAGCATTTT. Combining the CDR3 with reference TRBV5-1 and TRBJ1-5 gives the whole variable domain KAGVTQTPRYLIKTRGQQVTLSCSPISGHRSVSWYQQTPGQGLQFLFEYFSETQRNKGNFPGRFSGRQFSNSRSEMNVSTLELGDSALYLCASSQGPTSSNQPQHFGDGTRLSIL.

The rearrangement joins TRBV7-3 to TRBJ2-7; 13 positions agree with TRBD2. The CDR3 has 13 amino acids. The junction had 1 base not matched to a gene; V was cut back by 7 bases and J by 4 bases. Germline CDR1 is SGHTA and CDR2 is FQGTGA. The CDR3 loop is CASKGLAGYEQYF. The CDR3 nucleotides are TGTGCCAGCAAGGGACTAGCGGGGTACGAGCAGTACTTC.

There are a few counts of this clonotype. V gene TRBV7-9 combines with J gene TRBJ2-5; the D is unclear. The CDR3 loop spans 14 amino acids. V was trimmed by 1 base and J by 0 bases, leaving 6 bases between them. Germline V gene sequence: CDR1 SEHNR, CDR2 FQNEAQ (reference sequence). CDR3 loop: CASSLGDYQETQYF. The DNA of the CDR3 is TGTGCCAGCAGCTTAGGGGATTACCAAGAGACCCAGTACTTC.

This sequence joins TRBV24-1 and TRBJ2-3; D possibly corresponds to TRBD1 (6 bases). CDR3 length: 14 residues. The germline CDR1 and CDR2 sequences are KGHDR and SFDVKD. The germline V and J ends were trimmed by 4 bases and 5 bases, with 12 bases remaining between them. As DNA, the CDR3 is TGTGCCACCAGTGAAACAGGGTGGTTAGATACGCAGTATTTT. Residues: CATSETGWLDTQYF.

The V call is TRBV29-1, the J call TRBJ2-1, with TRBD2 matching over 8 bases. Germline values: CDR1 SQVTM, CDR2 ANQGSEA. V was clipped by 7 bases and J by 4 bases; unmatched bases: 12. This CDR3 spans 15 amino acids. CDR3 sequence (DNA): TGCAGCGCCCGCACTCAACTAGCGGAATACAATGAGCAGTTCTTC. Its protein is CSARTQLAEYNEQFF.

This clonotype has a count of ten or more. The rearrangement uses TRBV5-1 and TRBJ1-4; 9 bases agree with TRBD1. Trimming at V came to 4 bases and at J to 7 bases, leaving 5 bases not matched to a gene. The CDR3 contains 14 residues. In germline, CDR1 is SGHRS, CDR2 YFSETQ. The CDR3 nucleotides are TGCGCCAGCAGCGATACAGGGGGCACTGAAAAACTGTTTTTT. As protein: CASSDTGGTEKLFF.

CDR3 coding DNA: TGTGCCACTATGGGACTCTCCGAGGGAGATACGCAGTATTTT. Amino acids: CATMGLSEGDTQYF. This chain joins TRBV19 and TRBJ2-3; a possible D gene is TRBD2 (6 bases). V was shortened by 10 bases and J by 5 bases, with 19 bases between the two germline ends. Germline CDR1 and CDR2: LNHDA and SQIVND (reference sequence). The CDR3 runs 14 residues.

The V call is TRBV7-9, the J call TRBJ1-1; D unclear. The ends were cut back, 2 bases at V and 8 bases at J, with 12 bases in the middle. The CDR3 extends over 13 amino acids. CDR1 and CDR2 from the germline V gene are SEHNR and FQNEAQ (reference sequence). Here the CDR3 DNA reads TGTGCCAGCAGCTTAAGAGGTGGTGGGGAAGCTTTCTTT. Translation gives CASSLRGGGEAFF.

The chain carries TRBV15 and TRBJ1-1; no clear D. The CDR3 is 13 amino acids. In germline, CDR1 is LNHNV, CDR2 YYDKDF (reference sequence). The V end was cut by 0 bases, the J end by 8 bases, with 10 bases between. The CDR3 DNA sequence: TGTGCCACCAGCAGAGAGTGGGCTCGAGAAGCTTTCTTT. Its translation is CATSREWAREAFF.

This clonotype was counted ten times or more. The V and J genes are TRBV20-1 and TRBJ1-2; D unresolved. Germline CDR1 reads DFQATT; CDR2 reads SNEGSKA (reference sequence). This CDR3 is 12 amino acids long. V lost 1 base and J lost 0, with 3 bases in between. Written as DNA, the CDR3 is TGCAGTGCTAGAGTTGCTAACTATGGCTACACCTTC. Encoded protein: CSARVANYGYTF.

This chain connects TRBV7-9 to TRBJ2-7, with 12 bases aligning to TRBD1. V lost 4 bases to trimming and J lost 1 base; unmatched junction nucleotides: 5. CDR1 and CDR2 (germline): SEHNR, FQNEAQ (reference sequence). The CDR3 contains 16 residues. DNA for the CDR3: TGTGCCAGCAGCTCCGGGACAGGGGGCGAGTCCTACGAGCAGTACGTC. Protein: CASSSGTGGESYEQYV.

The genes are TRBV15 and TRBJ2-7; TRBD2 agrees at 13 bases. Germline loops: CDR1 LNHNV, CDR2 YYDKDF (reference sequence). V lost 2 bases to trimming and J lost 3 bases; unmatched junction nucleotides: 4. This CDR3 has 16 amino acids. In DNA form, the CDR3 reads TGTGCCACCAGCAGATGGACTAGCGGGGGAGGCTACGAGCAGTACTTC. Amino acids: CATSRWTSGGGYEQYF.

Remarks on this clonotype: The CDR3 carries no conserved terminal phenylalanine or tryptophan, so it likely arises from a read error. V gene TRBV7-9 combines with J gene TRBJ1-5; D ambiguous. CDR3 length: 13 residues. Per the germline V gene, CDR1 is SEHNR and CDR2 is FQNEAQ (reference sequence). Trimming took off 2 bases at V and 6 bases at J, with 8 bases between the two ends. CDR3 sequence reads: CASSLSRSQPQHS. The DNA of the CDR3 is TGTGCCAGCAGCTTAAGTAGGTCTCAGCCCCAGCATTCT.

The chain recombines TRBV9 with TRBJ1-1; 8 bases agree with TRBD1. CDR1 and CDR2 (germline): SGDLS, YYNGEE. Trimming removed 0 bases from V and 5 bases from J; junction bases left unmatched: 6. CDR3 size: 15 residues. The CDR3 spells CASSVATGGETEAFF. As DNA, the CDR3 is TGTGCCAGCAGCGTAGCAACAGGGGGGGAAACTGAAGCTTTCTTT. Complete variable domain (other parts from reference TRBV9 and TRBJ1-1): DSGVTQTPKHLITATGQRVTLRCSPRSGDLSVYWYQQSLDQGLQFLIQYYNGEERAKGNILERFSAQQFPDLHSELNLSSLELGDSALYFCASSVATGGETEAFFGQGTRLTVV.

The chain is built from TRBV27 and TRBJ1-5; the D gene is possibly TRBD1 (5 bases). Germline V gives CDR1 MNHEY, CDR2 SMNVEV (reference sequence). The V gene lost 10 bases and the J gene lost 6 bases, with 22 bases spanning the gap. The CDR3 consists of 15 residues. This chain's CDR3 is CANPEGQVCAQPQHF. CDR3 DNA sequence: TGTGCCAACCCCGAAGGACAAGTCTGTGCTCAGCCCCAGCATTTT.

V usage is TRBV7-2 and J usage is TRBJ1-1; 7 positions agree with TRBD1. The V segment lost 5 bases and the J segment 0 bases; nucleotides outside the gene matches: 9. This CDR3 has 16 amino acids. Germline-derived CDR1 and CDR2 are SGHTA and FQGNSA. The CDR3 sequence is CASSRTGQHMNTEAFF. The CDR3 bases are TGTGCCAGCAGCCGAACGGGACAGCACATGAACACTGAAGCTTTCTTT.

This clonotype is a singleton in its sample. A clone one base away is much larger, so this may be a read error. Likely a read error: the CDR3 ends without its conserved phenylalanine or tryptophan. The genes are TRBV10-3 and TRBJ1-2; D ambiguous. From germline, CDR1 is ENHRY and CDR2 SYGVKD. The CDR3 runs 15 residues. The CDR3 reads CASSQLIVGDYGYTI. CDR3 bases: TGTGCCAGCAGTCAACTAATCGTGGGTGACTATGGCTACACCATC.

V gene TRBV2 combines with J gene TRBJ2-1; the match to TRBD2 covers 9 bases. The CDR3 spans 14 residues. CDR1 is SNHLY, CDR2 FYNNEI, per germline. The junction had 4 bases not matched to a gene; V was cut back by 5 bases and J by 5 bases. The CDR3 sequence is CASSMGLAHNEQFF. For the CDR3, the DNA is TGTGCCAGCAGTATGGGACTAGCTCACAATGAGCAGTTCTTC.

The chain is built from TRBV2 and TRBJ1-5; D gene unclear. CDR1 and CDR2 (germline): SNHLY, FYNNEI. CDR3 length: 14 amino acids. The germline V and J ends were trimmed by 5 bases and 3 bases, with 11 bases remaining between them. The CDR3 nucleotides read TGTGCCAGCAGTAAAGGGAGTTTCAATCAGCCCCAGCATTTT. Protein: CASSKGSFNQPQHF.

CDR3 sequence (DNA): TGTGCCAGCAGCACCACCCCCGAGGGGGAGCTGTTTTTT. As protein: CASSTTPEGELFF. The V gene is TRBV7-3, the J gene TRBJ2-2, with D hard to call. Trimming removed 5 bases from V and 8 bases from J, with 12 bases in between. Germline CDR1 and CDR2: SGHTA and FQGTGA. The CDR3 contains 13 residues.

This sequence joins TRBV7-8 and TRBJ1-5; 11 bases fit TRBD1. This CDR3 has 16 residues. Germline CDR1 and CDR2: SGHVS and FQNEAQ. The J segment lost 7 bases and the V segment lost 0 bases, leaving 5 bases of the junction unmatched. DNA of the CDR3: TGTGCCAGCAGCTTAGCGGGGACAGGGGGAGGCCAGCCCCAGCATTTT. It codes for CASSLAGTGGGQPQHF.

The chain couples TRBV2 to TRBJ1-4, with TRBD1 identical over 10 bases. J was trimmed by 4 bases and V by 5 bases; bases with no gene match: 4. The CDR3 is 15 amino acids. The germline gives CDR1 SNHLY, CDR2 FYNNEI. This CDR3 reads CASSPGTGVNEKLFF. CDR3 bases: TGTGCCAGCAGTCCCGGGACAGGGGTTAATGAAAAACTGTTTTTT.